These T cell receptor beta chains were read from a single sample in a study of beta chain features in type 1 diabetes. Assay: immunoSEQ multiplex PCR; the TCRdb copy retains only in-frame clones and omits some. The profile shows 93,000 or so clones, 25% to 35% of them singletons. Sequencing input: central memory CD4+ T cells from blood. Receptors were obtained from a woman aged 18 to 35 with type 1 diabetes. Both conserved end residues are part of each CDR3. A D gene is named only where the DNA matches it firmly. For some rows the clone size is stated as once, few or many, or as a class when expanded; others skip it.

.,TRBJ1-1,.,TRBV7-3,TGTGCCAGCAGCACTTCAGGGGACAACACTGAAGCTTTCTTT,CASSTSGDNTEAFF
.,TRBJ1-3,.,TRBV28,TGTGCCAGCAGTTCGACAGCCTCTGGAAACACCATATATTTT,CASSSTASGNTIYF
.,TRBJ2-7,.,TRBV9,TGTGCCAGCAGCACGGAGGTTTGGAACGAGCAGTACTTC,CASSTEVWNEQYF
TRBD2,TRBJ2-4,few,TRBV5-1,TGCGCCAGCAGCTTGGCGGGACTAGCGGGCTTCCAAAACATTCAGTACTTC,CASSLAGLAGFQNIQYF
.,TRBJ1-2,.,TRBV4-3,TGCGCCAGCAGCCAAGAAGTCCCGGGTGGTCTCTATGGCTACACCTTC,CASSQEVPGGLYGYTF
.,TRBJ1-1,few,TRBV7-2,TGTGCCAGCAGCGGAAATCAGGGGTACACTGAAGCTTTCTTT,CASSGNQGYTEAFF
TRBD1,TRBJ2-7,many,TRBV7-2,TGTGCCAGCAGCTTGACAGGGCCTTCGCCTACCTACGAGCAGTACTTC,CASSLTGPSPTYEQYF
.,TRBJ2-3,.,TRBV4-3,TGCGCCAGCAGCCAAGCAGACTACACAGATACGCAGTATTTT,CASSQADYTDTQYF
TRBD2,TRBJ2-3,.,TRBV2,TGTGCCAGCGGACTAGCGGGACGACTTAGCACAGATACGCAGTATTTT,CASGLAGRLSTDTQYF
TRBD2,TRBJ2-3,.,TRBV7-3,TGTGCCAGCAGCTTAGGACCCGGGGGGAGCACAGATACGCAGTATTTT,CASSLGPGGSTDTQYF
.,TRBJ1-1,.,TRBV19,TGTGCCAGTAGTATTAGCGGACATTCGGGCACTGAAGCTTTCTTT,CASSISGHSGTEAFF
.,TRBJ1-2,few,TRBV28,TGTGCCAGCAGCCCGGGGGGTGACTATGGCTACACCTTC,CASSPGGDYGYTF
.,TRBJ1-5,.,TRBV6-5,TGTGCCACCAAAGTGACCGGCACAGGGAATCAGCCCCAGCATTTT,CATKVTGTGNQPQHF
TRBD2,TRBJ2-5,.,TRBV2,TGTGCCAGCAGGCGGGGAGGGCCGGAGACCCAGTACTTC,CASRRGGPETQYF
.,TRBJ2-1,few,TRBV12-5,TGTGCTAGTGGTTTGGTGTCCGGGAATGAGCAGTTCTTC,CASGLVSGNEQFF
TRBD1,TRBJ1-2,.,TRBV5-1,TGCGCCAGCAGCGGATGGACAGGGCGCGGGGACTATGGCTACACCTTC,CASSGWTGRGDYGYTF
.,TRBJ1-2,.,TRBV5-4,TGTGCCAGCAGCTCCCGGTCACAGAATAACTATGGCTACACCTTC,CASSSRSQNNYGYTF
TRBD1,TRBJ2-2,.,TRBV28,TGTGCCAGCACCCGGACAGGCCCCACCGGGGAGCTGTTTTTT,CASTRTGPTGELFF